The 27 T cell receptor beta chains given below trace back to one sample, sequenced in a study of blood T cell repertoires in COVID-19 (TCRdb year 2020). The library came from the immunoSEQ multiplex PCR assay. TCRdb provides this immuneACCESS table in a form limited to in-frame rearrangements. Some clones are lacking; in checked studies, under half of them reflect an unresolved V gene, and why the rest are absent is not known. The sample table lists about 36,000 clones, 75% to 85% of them with a count of one. The ten largest clonotypes hold 35% to 45% of the sample. Sample: peripheral blood. These receptors came from a human donor in a cohort sampled during active or convalescent COVID-19. The donor label of this sample is uncertain.

There are a few counts of this clone. The chain recombines TRBV28 with TRBJ2-7; unclear D gene. With 6 bases removed from V and 3 bases from J, the gap between germline ends came to 6 bases. The CDR3 is 11 residues long. Germline V gene sequence: CDR1 MDHEN, CDR2 SYDVKM. The CDR3 region has the DNA TGTGCCAGCAGAGACTTCTACGAGCAGTACTTC. This gives the protein CASRDFYEQYF.

The chain links TRBV19 to TRBJ2-2, with D maybe TRBD1 (5 bases). CDR1 LNHDA and CDR2 SQIVND come from the germline V gene (reference sequence). The V end lost 4 bases, the J end lost 6 bases, and 15 bases lay between the germline ends. The CDR3 loop spans 15 amino acids. Here the CDR3 DNA reads TGTGCCAGTAGTACCGCAACCCAGGGTCCCGGGGAGCTGTTTTTT. Protein: CASSTATQGPGELFF. Supplemented by reference TRBV19 and TRBJ2-2, the full variable domain reads DGGITQSPKYLFRKEGQNVTLSCEQNLNHDAMYWYRQDPGQGLRLIYYSQIVNDFQKGDIAEGYSVSREKKESFPLTVTSAQKNPTAFYLCASSTATQGPGELFFGEGSRLTVL.

This chain connects TRBV6-1 to TRBJ2-7; a possible D gene is TRBD2 (6 bases). In germline, CDR1 is MNHNS, CDR2 SASEGT. Between the trimmed V and J ends, which lost 0 bases and 4 bases, there was a span of 16 bases. The CDR3 is 16 amino acids. The chain's CDR3 is CASSEATTRPSYEQYF. The CDR3 DNA follows: TGTGCCAGCAGTGAAGCGACGACTAGACCTTCTTACGAGCAGTACTTC.

The genes are TRBV11-3 and TRBJ2-3; TRBD2 matches at 10 bases. Germline loops: CDR1 SGHNT, CDR2 YENEEA. J gave up 2 bases and V 5 bases, and 7 bases lay outside the gene matches. The CDR3 loop spans 16 amino acids. CDR3 sequence reads: CASSPVAGGFTDTQYF. The CDR3 DNA is TGTGCCAGCAGCCCAGTAGCGGGGGGATTCACAGATACGCAGTATTTT.

This clone has only one observation. This chain uses TRBV20-1 with TRBJ1-5; weak D call: TRBD1 (5 bases). Germline-derived CDR1 and CDR2 are DFQATT and SNEGSKA (reference sequence). V lost 4 bases and J 8 bases, leaving 9 bases between the germline ends. CDR3 size: 11 residues. CDR3 loop: CSATQGEPQHF. In nucleotides, the CDR3 is TGCAGTGCTACCCAAGGGGAGCCCCAGCATTTT.

The chain joins TRBV2 to TRBJ2-2; TRBD1 matches 7 bases. The CDR3 runs 15 residues. V trimming: 6 bases; J trimming: 0 bases; junction bases outside the gene matches: 4. The germline CDR1 and CDR2 sequences are SNHLY and FYNNEI. This CDR3 reads CASRRQGPNTGELFF. The CDR3 DNA reads as TGTGCCAGCAGGAGACAGGGCCCGAACACCGGGGAGCTGTTTTTT.

The genes are TRBV27 and TRBJ2-2; D might be TRBD2 (5 bases). Germline V gene sequence: CDR1 MNHEY, CDR2 SMNVEV (reference sequence). The germline V and J ends were trimmed by 5 bases and 6 bases, with 16 bases remaining between them. The CDR3 has 15 amino acids. CDR3 amino acids: CASSPPFSSPGELFF. CDR3 coding DNA: TGTGCCAGCAGTCCTCCTTTTTCTAGCCCCGGGGAGCTGTTTTTT.

This clone appeared a few times. The gene calls are TRBV9 and TRBJ1-1; TRBD1 aligns across 8 bases. V shed 4 bases, J shed 2 bases, and the junction held 4 bases outside the gene matches. CDR3 size: 14 residues. Germline CDR1 and CDR2: SGDLS and YYNGEE. The DNA of the CDR3 is TGTGCCAGCAGCTCAGGACAGGGAAACACTGAAGCTTTCTTT. Translation gives CASSSGQGNTEAFF.

This clone has only one observation. The V call is TRBV4-2, the J call TRBJ1-6; no definite D call. Trimming took 0 bases from V and 7 from J, leaving 10 bases between them. From germline, CDR1 is LGHNA and CDR2 YNFKEQ. The CDR3 spans 15 residues. The CDR3 nucleotides read TGTGCCAGCAGCCAAGACGGAGCAAAGAATTCACCCCTCCACTTT. Translated: CASSQDGAKNSPLHF.

This clone was picked up a small number of times. The rearrangement links TRBV7-9 to TRBJ1-3; weak D call: TRBD1 (6 bases). CDR1 and CDR2 (germline): SEHNR, FQNEAQ (reference sequence). The CDR3 length is 15 residues. Between the trimmed V and J ends, which lost 5 bases and 4 bases, there was a span of 15 bases. The CDR3 sequence: CASSQDGGAGNTIYF. CDR3 coding DNA: TGTGCCAGCAGCCAAGATGGGGGCGCGGGAAACACCATATATTTT.

The chain joins TRBV12-3 or TRBV12-4 to TRBJ2-7; D is perhaps TRBD2 (5 bases). The length of the CDR3 is 13 residues. The ends were cut back, 1 base at V and 3 bases at J, with 7 bases in the middle. The CDR3 nucleotides read TGTGCCAGCAGTTTAGAACGGGGCTACGAGCAGTACTTC. It specifies CASSLERGYEQYF.

This chain connects TRBV19 to TRBJ2-7, with a possible D match to TRBD2 (5 bases). Germline CDR1 reads LNHDA; CDR2 reads SQIVND (reference sequence). V dropped 5 bases and J dropped 0 bases, with 11 bases sitting between them. The CDR3 runs to 14 residues. Here the CDR3 reads CASSSWGVSYEQYF. In DNA, the CDR3 is TGTGCCAGTAGTTCATGGGGAGTCTCCTACGAGCAGTACTTC.

The V gene is TRBV24-1, the J gene TRBJ2-3, with TRBD2 identical over 8 bases. The CDR3 runs to 16 residues. After removal of 4 bases from V and 1 base from J, the junction contained 6 bases not matched to a gene. The germline CDR1 and CDR2 sequences are KGHDR and SFDVKD. The DNA for the CDR3 is TGTGCCACCAGTGAGCCGACTAGCGATGGCACAGATACGCAGTATTTT. It is translated as CATSEPTSDGTDTQYF.

V is TRBV14 and J is TRBJ2-7; D is ambiguous. The V gene's germline CDR1 is SGHDN and CDR2 FVKESK. The CDR3 totals 15 residues. V lost 1 base and J 2 bases, leaving 12 bases between the germline ends. This chain's CDR3 is CASSQGTSFTYEQYF. The DNA for the CDR3 is TGTGCCAGCAGCCAAGGAACATCGTTTACCTACGAGCAGTACTTC.

The V and J genes are TRBV12-3 or TRBV12-4 and TRBJ1-5; the D is unclear. Trimming left V 5 bases short and J 3 bases short, with 8 bases between. This CDR3 has 13 amino acids. CDR3 loop: CASSTTDNQPQHF. The CDR3 DNA is TGTGCCAGCAGTACCACAGACAATCAGCCCCAGCATTTT.

The gene calls are TRBV21-1 and TRBJ2-4; the D call in the table, TRBD2, was not verified against the DNA. TRBV21-1 is given as a pseudogene. The CDR3 loop spans 17 amino acids. In nucleotides, the CDR3 is TGTGCCAGCAGCAAAGCCCCGGGAGGGCCGGGGAAAAACATTCAGTACTTC. Its protein product is CASSKAPGGPGKNIQYF.

This clone has just a few counts. The CDR3 reads CASSRTSGSGGELFF. The DNA for the CDR3 is TGTGCCAGCAGCCGTACTAGCGGGAGCGGCGGGGAGCTGTTTTTT. The V gene is TRBV11-3, the J gene TRBJ2-2, with 11 bases lining up with TRBD2. V trimming: 5 bases; J trimming: 7 bases; junction bases outside the gene matches: 6. This CDR3 spans 15 amino acids. The germline V gene encodes CDR1 SGHNT and CDR2 YENEEA.

The rearrangement uses TRBV11-3 and TRBJ2-1, with 7 bases identical to TRBD1. Trimming cost V 5 bases and J 9 bases; bases outside gene matches: 10. Per germline, CDR1 SGHNT and CDR2 YENEEA. The CDR3 spans 14 residues. The CDR3 loop is CASSVPYRGPEQFF. CDR3 DNA sequence: TGTGCCAGCAGCGTACCCTACAGGGGACCTGAGCAGTTCTTC.

The gene calls are TRBV5-1 and TRBJ2-1, with 12 nucleotides matching TRBD2. This CDR3 has 17 residues. Germline lookup yields CDR1 SGHRS and CDR2 YFSETQ. Trimming took 2 bases from V and 4 from J; bases not matched to a gene: 7. The CDR3 sequence is CASSFMGLAGVYNEQFF. The CDR3 bases are TGCGCCAGCAGCTTTATGGGACTAGCGGGTGTATACAATGAGCAGTTCTTC.

V and J are TRBV18 and TRBJ1-5, with 8 nucleotides matching TRBD1. CDR1 is KGHSH and CDR2 is LQKENI in the germline V gene. This CDR3 contains 14 residues. With V trimmed by 6 bases and J by 7 bases, 8 bases remained unmatched. CDR3 DNA sequence: TGTGCCAGCTCGCAGCAGGGGGCGTGGCAGCCCCAGCATTTT. Protein sequence: CASSQQGAWQPQHF.

The chain recombines TRBV20-1 with TRBJ2-7; D ambiguous. V lost 3 bases to trimming and J lost 3 bases, with 12 bases between them. CDR3 size: 13 residues. Per the germline V gene, CDR1 is DFQATT and CDR2 is SNEGSKA (reference sequence). In DNA form, the CDR3 reads TGCAGTGCTAGTCCCCTAACCGGCTACGAGCAGTACTTC. This encodes CSASPLTGYEQYF.

The chain links TRBV3-1 (or the pseudogene TRBV3-2) to TRBJ1-1; the D gene is possibly TRBD1 (5 bases). Germline lookup yields CDR1 LGHDT and CDR2 YNNKEL (reference sequence). There are 17 residues in the CDR3. Trimming removed 0 bases from V and 1 base from J, with 15 bases in between. CDR3 DNA: TGTGCCAGCAGCCAAGAGTCAGCAGGGTGGAGGAACACTGAAGCTTTCTTT. It translates to CASSQESAGWRNTEAFF.

This rearrangement joins TRBV6-2 or TRBV6-3 to TRBJ1-2; D is unresolved. In germline, CDR1 is MNHEY, CDR2 SVGEGT. There are 14 residues in the CDR3. V gave up 0 bases and J gave up 4 bases, with 9 bases separating them. The CDR3 DNA follows: TGTGCCAGCAGTTACTCTTCAGTTTCCTATGGCTACACCTTC. The encoded protein is CASSYSSVSYGYTF.

The sample holds a few counts of this clone. The rearrangement uses TRBV6-6 and TRBJ2-2, with 13 bases aligning to TRBD2. Trimming took 5 bases from V and 8 from J; bases not matched to a gene: 17. Looked up from germline, CDR1 is MNHNY and CDR2 is SVGAGI (reference sequence). The CDR3 totals 19 residues. Here the CDR3 DNA reads TGTGCCAGCAGTCAGGGAGGCGGCACTAGCGGGAGGGCCTGGGGGGAGCTGTTTTTT. Residues: CASSQGGGTSGRAWGELFF.

The genes are TRBV5-6 and TRBJ2-7; 9 nucleotides agree with TRBD1. The CDR3 length is 15 residues. CDR1 is SGHDT and CDR2 is YYEEEE in the germline V gene. V was pared by 4 bases and J by 7 bases, with 12 bases of the junction left unmatched. CDR3 protein: CASSMSGTGTGEQYF. DNA for the CDR3: TGTGCCAGCAGCATGTCCGGGACAGGGACTGGAGAGCAGTACTTC. The entire variable domain, with the rest obtained from reference TRBV5-6 and TRBJ2-7, is as follows: DAGVTQSPTHLIKTRGQQVTLRCSPKSGHDTVSWYQQALGQGPQFIFQYYEEEERQRGNFPDRFSGHQFPNYSSELNVNALLLGDSALYLCASSMSGTGTGEQYFGPGTRLTVT.

The V call is TRBV12-3 or TRBV12-4, the J call TRBJ1-1, with D possibly TRBD1 on 6 matching bases. V lost 1 base and J 6 bases, leaving 9 bases between the germline ends. CDR3 length: 13 amino acids. The CDR3 sequence: CASSLVGGSEAFF. The DNA of the CDR3 is TGTGCCAGCAGTTTAGTAGGGGGTTCTGAAGCTTTCTTT.

Note on this clone: The junction shows a germline mismatch at one end, possibly a read error. The chain joins TRBV11-2 to TRBJ2-7; TRBD1 aligns across 7 bases. Looked up from germline, CDR1 is SGHAT and CDR2 is FQNNGV. This CDR3 has 16 residues. CDR3 region: CASSLKGARISSEQYF. In nucleotides, the CDR3 is TGTGCCAGCAGCTTAAAGGGGGCGCGGATTTCCTCCGAGCAGTACTTC.